Listed below are T cell receptor beta chains from one sample, sequenced in a study of blood T cell repertoires in COVID-19. Sequencing was performed with immunoSEQ multiplex PCR; in TCRdb, only in-frame clones are kept and a portion is missing. The table includes 120,000 or so clones, more than 70% detected once. Sequencing was performed on peripheral blood. The receptors stem from a man older than 75 with active or convalescent COVID-19. CDR3s include the opening cysteine and the closing phenylalanine or tryptophan. A D gene is named only where the DNA matches it firmly. Not every row has a clone size; where given, it reads once, few, many or a size class.

j_call clone_size cdr3_length v_call d_call cdr3_aa cdr3_nt
TRBJ2-2 . 17 TRBV10-3 . CAISDPSVGGNTGELFF TGTGCCATCAGTGACCCCTCCGTGGGGGGGAACACCGGGGAGCTGTTTTTT
TRBJ1-1 . 13 TRBV5-1 . CASSLTGSTEAFF TGCGCCAGCAGCTTAACGGGGTCCACTGAAGCTTTCTTT
TRBJ2-2 . 14 TRBV6-1 TRBD2 CASRGGFGAGELFF TGTGCCAGCCGGGGAGGGTTCGGAGCCGGGGAGCTGTTTTTT
TRBJ2-7 . 15 TRBV4-3 . CASSQGGSSSYEQYF TGCGCCAGCAGCCAAGGAGGTAGCAGTAGCTACGAGCAGTACTTC
TRBJ1-4 . 14 TRBV2 . CASSPDRLNEKLFF TGTGCCAGCAGTCCGGACAGATTAAATGAAAAACTGTTTTTT
TRBJ2-7 . 13 TRBV7-2 . CASSLVFDSEQYF TGTGCCAGCAGCTTAGTTTTCGACTCCGAGCAGTACTTC
TRBJ1-2 once 16 TRBV2 . CASSEALARQNYGYTF TGTGCCAGCAGTGAAGCGCTGGCGCGGCAAAACTATGGCTACACCTTC
TRBJ1-6 . 18 TRBV28 . CASRPSYRERSYNSPLHF TGTGCCAGCAGACCATCCTACAGGGAACGGTCCTATAATTCACCCCTCCACTTT
TRBJ2-3 . 13 TRBV5-1 . CASSLESGDTQYF TGCGCCAGCAGCTTGGAGTCAGGGGATACGCAGTATTTT
TRBJ2-5 . 13 TRBV5-1 . CASRVGLKETQYF TGCGCCAGCAGAGTGGGGCTGAAAGAGACCCAGTACTTC
TRBJ2-6 . 16 TRBV4-3 . CASSQELVSGANVLTF TGCGCCAGCAGCCAAGAATTAGTCTCTGGGGCCAACGTCCTGACTTTC
TRBJ2-1 . 14 TRBV5-1 . CASSLRQQYNEQFF TGCGCCAGCAGCTTGCGCCAACAATACAATGAGCAGTTCTTC
TRBJ2-6 once 17 TRBV7-2 . CASDWRGQSAGANVLTF TGTGCCAGCGACTGGCGGGGACAGTCTGCTGGGGCCAACGTCCTGACTTTC
TRBJ2-5 . 14 TRBV5-6 . CASSLGRAQETQYF TGTGCCAGCAGCTTGGGGCGGGCGCAAGAGACCCAGTACTTC
TRBJ2-7 . 16 TRBV6-5 TRBD1 CASSYGTGQGPYEQYF TGTGCCAGCAGTTATGGCACAGGACAGGGGCCCTACGAGCAGTACTTC
TRBJ2-3 . 13 TRBV5-4 . CASIRTGGETQYF TGTGCCAGCATCCGGACCGGCGGGGAGACGCAGTATTTT